This T cell receptor (beta chain) was identified in a study of cytomegalovirus exposure and HLA in healthy donors (dated by TCRdb to the late 2010s). The study in broad terms: An earlier analysis of about 530 of the donors reported about 260 Gb of sequence data and some 110 million unique TCR beta sequences obtained from roughly 180 million T cells. Approximately 310 gigabases of sequencing data and 70 million to 85 million unique TCR sequences were included in an early release covering several hundred HLA-typed donors. Of the roughly 400 genotyped donors, roughly 80% fell in the genetic ancestry cluster associated with self-reported Caucasian donors. The study aimed to test whether cataloging public T cell receptors could reveal signatures of past pathogen exposure. Using immunosequencing, the study profiled T cell repertoires from 640 or so subjects and related those repertoires to cytomegalovirus serostatus. A separate validation cohort of roughly 130 different subjects was used in addition to the roughly 700-subject first cohort. To predict cytomegalovirus infection status, the study combined high-throughput TCR immunosequencing, statistical association of individual TCRs with disease status, and machine learning. In a later analysis, previously published TCR beta repertoires from several hundred donors were re-analyzed and high-resolution HLA genotyping was added so that TCR occurrence patterns could be studied. Rather than using new phenotypic data, the later analysis identified candidate immune exposures from TCR beta sequences and from how often those sequences occurred across donors. An earlier analysis of several hundred of the donors applied high-throughput TCR beta sequencing to assess whether each TCR beta V gene segment acted as functional or pseudogenic. Donor age, sex, ethnicity and CMV serostatus were collected together with the repertoire data. A later genetic analysis used genome-wide SNP genotypes for about 65% of the roughly 700 donors, treating that subset as a discovery cohort. All discovery cohort repertoires had been generated on a single sequencing platform. Class I and class II HLA loci were covered by the typing at four-digit resolution. The number of typed donors differed by locus: 629-630 for A, B, C, DRB1 and DQB1; about 520 for DQA1; approximately 600 for DPA1; and roughly 450 for DPB1. A handful of DR-DQ haplotypes were handled as single units for association and clustering because linkage in the cohort was strong. Across under 500 genotyped donors of the cohort, an average of 235,054 unique TCR beta nucleotide sequences per donor were sequenced, and approximately 17% of those sequences were non-productive.

In total, approximately 700 healthy bone marrow donors made up the cohort. At the time of sampling, all cohort members were nominally healthy, though unrecorded immune exposures were likely present. The donor tested CMV seronegative and was one of the 352 seronegative cohort members. A peripheral blood sample was provided by each donor, and peripheral blood mononuclear cells were used for TCR beta sequencing. Genomic DNA extraction from the blood cell samples was performed with the Qiagen DNeasy Blood Extraction Kit. Trimming takes 5 bases off V and 4 bases off J; junction bases not matched to a gene: 9. From the germline V gene, CDR1 is SQVTM and CDR2 is ANQGSEA. Counted from cysteine to phenylalanine, this CDR3 has 14 amino acids. Of all the DNA, just the CDR3 is kept, 42 bases in frame from base 1. As to this clone: What antigen it recognizes has not been identified. Base qualities are not recorded, but no much larger clone differs from it by a single base.

Library construction relied on the immunoSEQ multiplex PCR assay. For the multiplex PCR, a mixture combining 60 forward primers for TCR Vbeta segments and 13 reverse primers for TCR Jbeta segments was used. Amplification of the CDR3 region of rearranged TCR beta genes was performed with a multiplex PCR assay on genomic DNA. The Illumina HiSeq System was used to sequence the amplified TCR beta libraries as 87-base-pair reads. Processing in the source paper ran as follows. A later analysis counted about 76 million unique TCR beta chains across the 666 repertoires, and about 10 million of these chains were shared by at least two donors. Raw reads were error-corrected and collapsed into unique sequences by a nearest-neighbor algorithm in which closely related sequences were merged to remove PCR and sequencing errors. To assign V, D and J gene segments, CDR3 sequences were aligned to IMGT reference sequences. Each retained sequence needed at least a six-nucleotide match to both a V gene segment and a J gene segment. Rearrangements were classified as productive when the CDR3 lacked stop codons and remained in frame with V and J, and all other rearrangements were classified as non-productive. CDR3 was defined by IMGT convention, running from the second conserved V-encoded cysteine to the conserved J-encoded phenylalanine. The earlier analysis of 500 to 600 of the donors excluded sequences that lacked an unambiguous match to a single V gene segment. In an earlier analysis of a few hundred of the donors, a V segment was called functional when productive rearrangements were above 56.7%, and segregating when the standard deviation between donors exceeded 5%. To diagnose cytomegalovirus status from the catalog of TCR beta chain sequences, a statistical classification framework was built. A later analysis assigned V and J genes by comparing TCR nucleotide sequences with IMGT/GENE-DB human TR gene sequences. A later analysis assigned CDR3 sequences and most-parsimonious VDJ recombination scenarios with the TCRdist pipeline. In a later analysis, each TCR beta chain was defined by its CDR3 amino acid sequence together with its V-gene family, and reads without a unique V-gene family were excluded. In a later analysis, approximately 640 highly shared, low-generation-probability nucleotide sequences were removed to address suspected cross-contamination and a sequencing artifact. In a later analysis, a clonal expansion index for each public chain was calculated from normalized within-repertoire ranks of inferred template counts. In a later analysis, generation probabilities were computed with a VDJ recombination model fitted to out-of-frame rearrangements, and the resulting probabilities were checked against IGoR. In a later analysis, TCR-TCR, TCR-HLA and TCR-CMV co-occurrence was scored with hypergeometric tests, and a repertoire-size bias correction was applied to TCR pairs. To estimate false discovery rates, a later analysis permuted the HLA or CMV assignments 20 times. A later analysis grouped co-occurring TCRs with DBSCAN, adding TCRdist sequence similarity when clustering within HLA-allele-positive subsets. For co-occurrence clustering, repertoires with fewer than 30,000 or more than 120,000 public chains were excluded, along with about five repertoires with anomalous nucleotide sharing. The clones in this table, taken by TCRdb from immuneACCESS, are in-frame only. Not every clone is retained; where verified, under half of the shortfall comes from an unresolved V gene, and the cause of the rest is unknown. V and J calls plus clone size are reproduced from that table; the DNA served to infer D and trimming. The sample data list over 110,000 clones, and approximately 80% of these were observed just once. In total, the top ten clones hold about 2.9% of the sample.

Beyond this particular receptor, the publication reports: A later analysis found that most CMV-associated TCR beta chains appeared HLA-restricted, with HLA associations seemingly driven largely by CMV exposure. Compared with the approximately 710-donor mean, donors in an Asian-associated ancestry cluster had fewer N-insertions in productive TCRs, according to a later genetic analysis. A later analysis found that TCR association rates varied across HLA loci, with DRB1 alleles showing the most associated TCRs and HLA-C alleles the fewest. A later analysis associated roughly 17,000 TCR beta sequences with specific HLA alleles at a false discovery rate of 0.05. Only TCR beta chains were sequenced in this cohort, and the absence of alpha or paired-chain data limited detectable features. A later analysis found that HLA-associated TCR beta chains were more clonally expanded and had lower generation probabilities than equally common non-associated chains. A later genetic analysis associated a missense DCLRE1C variant with V-gene and J-gene trimming of TCR beta chains, and an independent cohort replicated the association. Roughly 15 rarely observed V segments, including chromosome 9 orphons, were excluded from the earlier analysis of just under 600 of the donors because counts were too low. While some public TCRs were present in many individuals, most TCR sequences turned up only very rarely across donors. The classifier was reported to diagnose cytomegalovirus status with high specificity and sensitivity in both the original and validation cohorts. Immune exposure information for the cohort was limited to CMV serostatus. In an earlier analysis of approximately 590 of the donors, most TCR beta V segments were observed in productive rearrangements about 87% or about 30% of the time, broadly matching IMGT annotations. In vitro tests confirmed that a few of the cytomegalovirus-associated TCR beta chains recognize cytomegalovirus antigens. When HLA alleles, especially DR and DQ, strongly co-occurred, attributing TCR associations to individual alleles was difficult. According to the authors, the approach could potentially be generalized to other disease states and immunological phenotypes. Sequencing depth was assumed to be roughly uniform across donors in the presence/absence analyses, though that assumption may not hold. A further reported finding was that TCR beta sequences accurately predicted the HLA-A and HLA-B alleles for most subjects in the first cohort. The study listed 150 to 200 TCR beta chains as associated with cytomegalovirus. Correlated functional status among segregating V segments might reflect linkage disequilibrium, but an unknown experimental factor could not be ruled out. A cluster of highly shared sequence variants was judged likely to represent a technical artifact of the sequencing pipeline. Several of the top co-occurrence clusters appeared to be linked to parvovirus B19, influenza, CMV and Epstein-Barr virus, according to a later analysis. Because the 87-base-pair reads could not distinguish some IMGT-functional V segments, including TRBV6-2 and TRBV6-3, those segments were excluded. HLA typing was unavailable for some donors at each locus, so association tests used only the typed subset.

Sequenced input: PBMCs. The rearranged chain carries TRBV29-1 and TRBJ2-5, with TRBD1 matching 8 junction bases. The TCR was taken from a female donor in good health and CMV-seronegative. The base sequence is TGCAGCGTTCTATGGACAGGGTCGGGAGAGACCCAGTACTTC. This sequence encodes CSVLWTGSGETQYF.